The 7 T cell receptor beta chains in this list originate from one sample, sequenced in a study of OX40 agonist ivuxolimab in advanced cancers. Library creation used the immunoSEQ multiplex PCR assay. TCRdb limited this immuneACCESS table to in-frame rearrangements with V and J called. A share of clones is missing; checked studies link under half to unresolved V genes, and the rest is unexplained. This sample holds roughly 60,000 clones; around 84% were observed only once. Approximately 4.5% of the sample is taken by the ten largest. The input for sequencing was CD4+ or CD8+ T cells sorted from blood, taken in a trial of the OX40 agonist ivuxolimab. These receptors came from an adult with an advanced solid tumor such as melanoma, head and neck, liver or kidney cancer.

The chain's CDR3 is CSTKSGATEAFF. The CDR3 DNA reads as TGCAGCACAAAATCGGGAGCCACTGAAGCTTTCTTT. The rearrangement uses TRBV29-1 and TRBJ1-1; D not resolved. V lost 8 bases, J lost 4 bases, and 14 bases lay in between. The CDR3 runs 12 residues. Germline V gene data show CDR1 as SQVTM and CDR2 as ANQGSEA.

The chain has TRBV28 and TRBJ2-7; the D is unclear. Trimming shortened V by 3 bases and J by 3 bases, and 9 bases separated the two germline ends. CDR1 and CDR2 (germline): MDHEN, SYDVKM. The CDR3 runs 13 residues. The CDR3 DNA sequence: TGTGCCAGCAGTTTTTCAGTGAGCTACGAGCAGTACTTC. It yields the protein CASSFSVSYEQYF. Variable domain in full (rest from reference TRBV28 and TRBJ2-7): DVKVTQSSRYLVKRTGEKVFLECVQDMDHENMFWYRQDPGLGLRLIYFSYDVKMKEKGDIPEGYSVSREKKERFSLILESASTNQTSMYLCASSFSVSYEQYFGPGTRLTVT.

This sequence joins TRBV9 and TRBJ2-3, with 8 bases aligning to TRBD1. Germline CDR1 SGDLS, CDR2 YYNGEE. There are 15 residues in the CDR3. Trimming at V came to 2 bases and at J to 2 bases, leaving 4 bases not matched to a gene. CDR3: CASSVGTGPTDTQYF. Written as DNA, the CDR3 is TGTGCCAGCAGCGTCGGGACAGGCCCCACAGATACGCAGTATTTT.

This rearrangement joins TRBV19 to TRBJ2-5; 8 bases line up with TRBD1. This CDR3 region has 15 residues. V shed 5 bases and J 1 base; nucleotides not matched to a gene: 6. Germline assignment: CDR1 LNHDA and CDR2 SQIVND (reference sequence). The CDR3 sequence is CASSSGQALQETQYF. CDR3 DNA: TGTGCCAGTAGTTCGGGACAGGCCCTCCAAGAGACCCAGTACTTC.

CDR3 sequence (DNA): TGTGCCAGCAGTGCCCCGCCAAGCGGGAGGGCCCCCGGGGAGCTGTTTTTT. Translation gives CASSAPPSGRAPGELFF. The chain employs TRBV2 and TRBJ2-2; 10 nucleotides line up with TRBD2. After removal of 4 bases from V and 6 bases from J, the junction contained 11 bases not matched to a gene. The CDR3 sequence is 17 residues long. Germline V lookup: CDR1 SNHLY, CDR2 FYNNEI.

The chain couples TRBV13 to TRBJ1-1; unclear D gene. Per germline, CDR1 PRHDT and CDR2 FYEKMQ (reference sequence). V dropped 4 bases and J dropped 1 base, with 7 bases sitting between them. The CDR3 is 13 amino acids. The CDR3 DNA follows: TGTGCCAGCAGCTCCGGTAGGAACACTGAAGCTTTCTTT. Translation: CASSSGRNTEAFF. Full variable domain (missing parts from reference TRBV13 and TRBJ1-1): AAGVIQSPRHLIKEKRETATLKCYPIPRHDTVYWYQQGPGQDPQFLISFYEKMQSDKGSIPDRFSAQQFSDYHSELNMSSLELGDSALYFCASSSGRNTEAFFGQGTRLTVV.

The rearrangement uses TRBV15 and TRBJ2-5, with a possible D match to TRBD1 (8 bases). The CDR3 spans 14 residues. The germline CDR1 and CDR2 sequences are LNHNV and YYDKDF (reference sequence). V was trimmed by 4 bases and J by 5 bases, leaving 14 bases between them. CDR3 protein: CATSIGQGGETQYF. CDR3 DNA sequence: TGTGCCACCAGCATCGGACAGGGAGGGGAGACCCAGTACTTC.